This entry lists 27 T cell receptor beta chains sequenced from one sample in a study of T cells in localized non-small cell lung cancer. Measured with immunoSEQ multiplex PCR; TCRdb has only the in-frame clones, and not every one. The table shows 30,000 to 40,000 clones, with approximately 86% occurring only once. Material: peripheral blood, obtained before any cancer treatment. The receptor set was obtained from a man aged 40-75 years with stage I lung adenocarcinoma.

The rearrangement links TRBV12-2 to TRBJ1-5. TRBV12-2 is described as a pseudogene. The CDR3 covers 17 residues. In DNA, the CDR3 is TGTGCAAGTCGTCCCATGGGGAGAGTTTATAGCAATCAGCCCCAGCATTTT. This codes for CASRPMGRVYSNQPQHF.

The rearrangement joins TRBV20-1 to TRBJ1-4; D is undetermined. V lost 3 bases to trimming and J lost 7 bases, with 6 bases between them. Germline V gene lookup returns CDR1 DFQATT and CDR2 SNEGSKA (reference sequence). There are 11 residues in the CDR3. The CDR3 region is CSAREVEKLFF. In DNA, the CDR3 is TGCAGTGCTAGGGAAGTTGAAAAACTGTTTTTT.

The V gene is TRBV4-3, the J gene TRBJ2-4; D perhaps matches TRBD1 (5 bases). The germline V and J ends were trimmed by 3 bases and 0 bases, with 12 bases remaining between them. This CDR3 comprises 16 residues. The germline V gene has CDR1 LGHNA and CDR2 YSLEER. The CDR3 spells CASSHQTDLAKNIQYF. The CDR3 region has the DNA TGCGCCAGCAGCCATCAGACAGACCTAGCCAAAAACATTCAGTACTTC.

V gene TRBV9 combines with J gene TRBJ2-3; 10 bases align to TRBD2. With 5 bases clipped from V and 1 base from J, the junction kept 7 bases outside the gene matches. There are 16 residues in the CDR3. The germline CDR1 and CDR2 sequences are SGDLS and YYNGEE. The CDR3 protein is CASRRGTSERTDTQYF. Here the CDR3 DNA reads TGTGCCAGCAGACGGGGGACTAGCGAGCGCACAGATACGCAGTATTTT.

The V call is TRBV25-1, the J call TRBJ1-6; D is ambiguous. The CDR3 totals 15 residues. The V gene's germline CDR1 is MGHDK and CDR2 SYGVNS. Trimming took 2 bases from V and 6 from J, leaving 11 bases between them. As DNA, the CDR3 is TGTGCCAGCAGTGAACACGGGCTCCTTAATTCACCCCTCCACTTT. This encodes CASSEHGLLNSPLHF.

J is TRBJ2-6 and V is TRBV7-9; perhaps TRBD1 as D (5 bases). Trimming pared 3 bases from V and 2 bases from J, leaving 8 bases between. Germline V gene sequence: CDR1 SEHNR, CDR2 FQNEAQ (reference sequence). CDR3 size: 15 residues. CDR3 DNA sequence: TGTGCCAGCAGCTTGCAGGGTCCTGGGGCCAACGTCCTGACTTTC. Translation: CASSLQGPGANVLTF.

The CDR3 DNA reads as TGTGCCAGCAGCTCCCTCGGACATGATACGCAGTATTTT. Its translation: CASSSLGHDTQYF. The chain has TRBV7-9 and TRBJ2-3; a possible D gene is TRBD1 (5 bases). The V gene lost 4 bases and the J gene lost 6 bases, with 11 bases spanning the gap. CDR3 length equals 13 residues. Germline V lookup: CDR1 SEHNR, CDR2 FQNEAQ (reference sequence). Looking up the rest from reference TRBV7-9 and TRBJ2-3 gives the full variable domain: DTGVSQNPRHKITKRGQNVTFRCDPISEHNRLYWYRQTLGQGPEFLTYFQNEAQLEKSRLLSDRFSAERPKGSFSTLEIQRTEQGDSAMYLCASSSLGHDTQYFGPGTRLTVL.

This chain joins TRBV15 and TRBJ2-5, with 9 nucleotides matching TRBD2. V lost 1 base, J lost 4 bases, and 10 bases stayed unmatched. From germline, CDR1 is LNHNV and CDR2 YYDKDF (reference sequence). This CDR3 is built from 17 residues. CDR3 sequence: CATSRVAGGHLGETQYF. CDR3 nucleotides: TGTGCCACCAGCAGAGTGGCGGGAGGGCACCTGGGAGAGACCCAGTACTTC.

With respect to this clone: Other DNA sequences of this sample code for an identical CDR3. This chain links TRBV12-5 with TRBJ1-2; D is unclear. Germline V CDR1 and CDR2: LGHNT, FRNRAP. With 1 base removed from V and 14 bases from J, the gap between germline ends came to 11 bases. This CDR3 region has 11 residues. CDR3 loop: CASGLGTDYTF. The CDR3 bases are TGTGCTAGTGGTTTGGGAACAGACTATACCTTC.

The chain recombines TRBV5-5 with TRBJ2-3; D gene uncertain. This CDR3 is 15 amino acids long. The V end lost 1 base, the J end lost 5 bases, and 14 bases lay between the germline ends. The germline gives CDR1 SGHKS, CDR2 YYEKEE (reference sequence). DNA of the CDR3: TGTGCCAGCAGCTTGCTAGGGCAGGCCGGAGATACGCAGTATTTT. Its translation: CASSLLGQAGDTQYF.

The V gene is TRBV27, the J gene TRBJ2-1; 9 positions agree with TRBD2. This CDR3 has 18 residues. Trimming took 3 bases from V and 4 from J; bases not matched to a gene: 13. In germline, CDR1 is MNHEY, CDR2 SMNVEV (reference sequence). In nucleotides, the CDR3 is TGTGCCAGCAGTTTCTACCCTCCGGGACTAGCCCTTTACAATGAGCAGTTCTTC. Its protein is CASSFYPPGLALYNEQFF.

The rearrangement uses TRBV28 and TRBJ1-5; perhaps TRBD1 as D (6 bases). This CDR3 comprises 18 residues. Trimming shortened V by 8 bases and J by 0 bases, and 23 bases separated the two germline ends. Germline CDR1 is MDHEN and CDR2 is SYDVKM. In DNA form, the CDR3 reads TGTGCCAGCGATAGCGGCAGGGGAACAATTTATAGCAATCAGCCCCAGCATTTT. Amino acid sequence: CASDSGRGTIYSNQPQHF.

This chain connects TRBV2 to TRBJ1-1, with 8 nucleotides matching TRBD1. Germline V gene data show CDR1 as SNHLY and CDR2 as FYNNEI. There are 14 residues in the CDR3. V gave up 8 bases and J gave up 5 bases; unmatched junction bases: 10. CDR3 amino acids: CASQGRGRETEAFF. DNA of the CDR3: TGTGCCAGCCAGGGCAGGGGGCGCGAAACTGAAGCTTTCTTT.

The gene calls are TRBV30 and TRBJ2-3; 11 bases agree with TRBD2. The CDR3 has 15 amino acids. Germline lookup yields CDR1 GTSNPN and CDR2 SVGIG (reference sequence). J lost 0 bases, V lost 4 bases, and 3 bases had no gene match. CDR3 sequence reads: CAWKRTSGSTDTQYF. The CDR3 DNA reads TGTGCCTGGAAACGGACTAGCGGGAGCACAGATACGCAGTATTTT. Combining the CDR3 with reference TRBV30 and TRBJ2-3 gives the whole variable domain SQTIHQWPATLVQPVGSPLSLECTVEGTSNPNLYWYRQAAGRGLQLLFYSVGIGQISSEVPQNLSASRPQDRQFILSSKKLLLSDSGFYLCAWKRTSGSTDTQYFGPGTRLTVL.

The chain recombines TRBV9 with TRBJ2-1; 12 bases map to TRBD2. This CDR3 has 15 amino acids. Germline CDR1 is SGDLS and CDR2 is YYNGEE. J gave up 5 bases and V 3 bases, and 3 bases lay outside the gene matches. The CDR3 spells CASSALAGGNNEQFF. In DNA, the CDR3 is TGTGCCAGCAGCGCGCTAGCGGGAGGGAACAATGAGCAGTTCTTC.

The genes are TRBV7-2 and TRBJ1-2; D gene uncertain. Germline CDR1 is SGHTA and CDR2 is FQGNSA. V gave up 2 bases and J gave up 5 bases, with 6 bases separating them. This CDR3 has 12 amino acids. The CDR3: CASSLLKYGYTF. CDR3 in DNA: TGTGCCAGCAGCTTATTGAAGTATGGCTACACCTTC.

This clone was picked up a small number of times. In DNA, the CDR3 is TGTGCCAGCAGCGCCGACATAACCGGGGCCAACGTCCTGACTTTC. This codes for CASSADITGANVLTF. This rearrangement joins TRBV9 to TRBJ2-6; D remains unclear. V was pared by 3 bases and J by 4 bases, with 11 bases between. Germline loops: CDR1 SGDLS, CDR2 YYNGEE. This CDR3 comprises 15 residues.

This clone was counted a few times. The rearrangement uses TRBV6-5 and TRBJ2-1, with 10 bases lining up with TRBD2. V lost 2 bases, J lost 9 bases, and 4 bases stayed unmatched. Germline V gene data show CDR1 as MNHEY and CDR2 as SVGAGI. This CDR3 is built from 14 residues. This chain's CDR3 is CASSYQREGGEQFF. The CDR3 coding sequence is TGTGCCAGCAGTTACCAGCGGGAGGGTGGTGAGCAGTTCTTC.

J is TRBJ2-1 and V is TRBV11-3; possibly TRBD1 or TRBD2 for D (7 bases each). This CDR3 contains 15 residues. The germline gives CDR1 SGHNT, CDR2 YENEEA. Trimming removed 5 bases from V and 13 bases from J, with 24 bases in between. The CDR3 is CASSPGGAGGGTQFF. The CDR3 DNA reads as TGTGCCAGCAGCCCCGGAGGGGCAGGGGGGGGCACTCAGTTCTTC.

This sequence joins TRBV25-1 and TRBJ2-1; the D gene is possibly TRBD1 (5 bases). V was pared by 2 bases and J by 10 bases, with 9 bases between. Germline-derived CDR1 and CDR2 are MGHDK and SYGVNS. The CDR3 consists of 12 residues. The CDR3 sequence: CASSERGWEQFF. CDR3 DNA sequence: TGTGCCAGCAGTGAAAGGGGCTGGGAGCAGTTCTTC.

This clone came up a few times. The genes are TRBV5-6 and TRBJ2-1, with unresolved D. Between the trimmed V and J ends, which lost 0 bases and 2 bases, there was a span of 9 bases. The CDR3 runs 15 residues. Per the germline V gene, CDR1 is SGHDT and CDR2 is YYEEEE. CDR3 residues: CASSLDPSAYNEQFF. CDR3 coding DNA: TGTGCCAGCAGCTTGGATCCGAGCGCCTACAATGAGCAGTTCTTC.

V gene TRBV2 combines with J gene TRBJ2-4, with TRBD2 matching over 7 bases. Trimming at V came to 4 bases and at J to 7 bases, leaving 4 bases not matched to a gene. Germline loops: CDR1 SNHLY, CDR2 FYNNEI. CDR3 length equals 13 residues. The CDR3 DNA sequence: TGTGCCAGCAGTGTAACTAGCGACAACATTCAGTACTTC. Its protein is CASSVTSDNIQYF.

This clone was seen once. The chain uses TRBV6-5 and TRBJ1-4; D may be TRBD1 (6 bases). The CDR3 spans 15 residues. CDR1 and CDR2 (germline): MNHEY, SVGAGI. The V end was cut by 11 bases, the J end by 8 bases, with 24 bases between. CDR3 region: CAGTDVWGAGEKLFF. CDR3 sequence (DNA): TGTGCCGGCACCGACGTGTGGGGGGCCGGGGAAAAACTGTTTTTT.

The chain employs TRBV5-1 and TRBJ2-1, with 11 nucleotides matching TRBD2. The CDR3 covers 14 residues. J was trimmed by 4 bases and V by 7 bases; bases with no gene match: 4. Germline CDR1 is SGHRS and CDR2 is YFSETQ. The CDR3 spells CASRTSGRYNEQFF. In nucleotides, the CDR3 is TGCGCCAGCCGGACTAGCGGGCGGTACAATGAGCAGTTCTTC.

The chain employs TRBV7-9 and TRBJ2-6; the D is unclear. The germline V gene has CDR1 SEHNR and CDR2 FQNEAQ (reference sequence). Trimming left V 5 bases short and J 1 base short, with 9 bases between. This CDR3 region has 15 residues. CDR3 protein: CASSRPESGANVLTF. CDR3 in DNA: TGTGCCAGCAGCCGACCCGAGTCTGGGGCCAACGTCCTGACTTTC.

This clone has a handful of counts. The V and J genes are TRBV19 and TRBJ2-1; D uncertain. From germline, CDR1 is LNHDA and CDR2 SQIVND (reference sequence). The V gene lost 3 bases and the J gene lost 3 bases, with 3 bases spanning the gap. The CDR3 is made up of 12 amino acids. CDR3 residues: CASSMDYNEQFF. The DNA of the CDR3 is TGTGCCAGTAGTATGGACTACAATGAGCAGTTCTTC. Variable domain in full (rest from reference TRBV19 and TRBJ2-1): DGGITQSPKYLFRKEGQNVTLSCEQNLNHDAMYWYRQDPGQGLRLIYYSQIVNDFQKGDIAEGYSVSREKKESFPLTVTSAQKNPTAFYLCASSMDYNEQFFGPGTRLTVL.

The chain carries TRBV4-3 and TRBJ1-3; D is unresolved. V dropped 0 bases and J dropped 0 bases, with 15 bases sitting between them. There are 18 residues in the CDR3. The germline CDR1 and CDR2 sequences are LGHNA and YSLEER. For the CDR3, the DNA is TGCGCCAGCAGCCAAGATATTCCGGGATCGAGCTCTGGAAACACCATATATTTT. This translates into CASSQDIPGSSSGNTIYF.